The 32 T cell receptor beta chains in this list originate from one sample, sequenced in a study of tumor-infiltrating lymphocytes in oesophageal squamous cell carcinoma. In TCRdb, the PCR reads were re-called with MiXCR into one record per CDR3 protein. The sample has about 20,000 distinct CDR3 sequences; 35% to 45% are singletons. The sample comprised esophageal tumor tissue. Receptors were obtained from a male donor with esophageal squamous cell carcinoma.

This chain joins TRBV7-6 and TRBJ2-3, with 8 bases fitting TRBD1. CDR1 is SGHVS and CDR2 is FNYEAQ in the germline V gene. The CDR3 spans 14 residues. Trimming at V came to 1 base and at J to 4 bases, leaving 1 base not matched to a gene. This chain's CDR3 is CASSLETGADTQYF. CDR3 sequence (DNA): TGTGCCAGCAGCTTAGAGACAGGGGCAGATACGCAGTATTTT.

This clonotype turned up a few times. V and J are TRBV7-9 and TRBJ1-1, with TRBD1 identical over 9 bases. The end of the DNA aligns better with TRBJ1-6, so the J call may be wrong. Germline V gives CDR1 SEHNR, CDR2 FQNEAQ (reference sequence). This CDR3 region has 15 residues. CDR3 residues: CASSLGQGDNSPLHF. The CDR3 coding sequence is TGTGCCAGCAGCTTAGGACAGGGGGACAATTCACCCCTCCACTTT.

In regard to this clonotype: No conserved phenylalanine or tryptophan is present at the end of the CDR3, so a read error is the likely explanation. Because the CDR3's place on the DNA is in doubt, the DNA is left out and the CDR3 is given as listed by TCRdb. The chain links TRBV7-2 to TRBJ1-1. The CDR3 comprises 18 residues, both ends counted. The V gene's germline CDR1 is SGHTA and CDR2 FQGNSA. The CDR3 here is CASSLTGAGAGYEQFFGP.

This chain links TRBV11-2 with TRBJ1-2, with 8 bases aligning to TRBD1. Germline CDR1 and CDR2: SGHAT and FQNNGV. The CDR3 runs 16 residues. The trim removed 5 bases at V and 0 bases at J, leaving 8 bases unmatched. As DNA, the CDR3 is TGTGCCAGCAGCCTGCGGACAGGGCGAGCTAACTATGGCTACACCTTC. Its translation is CASSLRTGRANYGYTF.

This clonotype was observed many times. J is TRBJ2-5 and V is TRBV19; weak D call: TRBD2 (6 bases). The CDR3 has 15 amino acids. Germline V gene sequence: CDR1 LNHDA, CDR2 SQIVND (reference sequence). V lost 7 bases and J 3 bases, leaving 18 bases between the germline ends. The DNA of the CDR3 is TGTGCCAGTACCCAAGGGGTGCGGAGGGAAGAGACCCAGTACTTC. Translating it yields CASTQGVRREETQYF.

DNA for the CDR3: TGTGCCAGCAGCGTAGGTTTTGATGACTACGAGCAGTACTTC. This encodes CASSVGFDDYEQYF. J is TRBJ2-7 and V is TRBV9; D is uncertain. CDR3 size: 14 residues. Deletions cut 0 bases from V and 3 bases from J, with 10 bases between. In germline, CDR1 is SGDLS, CDR2 YYNGEE.

This clonotype was seen at least ten times. The CDR3 carries no conserved terminal phenylalanine or tryptophan, so it likely arises from a read error. No DNA is shown, since the ends of the CDR3 on it are uncertain; the CDR3 is the one TCRdb lists. This rearrangement joins TRBV7-2 to TRBJ2-7; the table's D call, TRBD1, was not checked against the DNA. Germline V gene sequence: CDR1 SGHTA, CDR2 FQGNSA. The CDR3 has 16 residues if both end residues are counted. CDR3 loop: CASSLGQGSVGYTFGS.

This clonotype was seen a few times. V usage is TRBV7-2 and J usage is TRBJ2-5; D remains unclear. With the DNA end fitting TRBJ2-7 better, the J assignment may be wrong. The CDR3 has 14 residues. Germline V CDR1 and CDR2: SGHTA, FQGNSA. The CDR3 here is CASSVDSSGYEQYF. CDR3 sequence (DNA): TGTGCCAGCAGCGTCGACTCCTCCGGCTACGAGCAGTACTTC.

Concerning this clonotype: Without the conserved terminal phenylalanine or tryptophan, this CDR3 likely stems from a read error. It is unclear where the CDR3 begins or ends on the DNA, so no DNA is shown, and the CDR3 is as TCRdb lists it. The chain links TRBV7-5 to TRBJ1-1. TRBV7-5 is a pseudogene segment. The CDR3 is 18 amino acids in total, end residues counted. CDR3 residues: CISVPEAYAVTMATPSVR.

The rearrangement links TRBV7-8 to TRBJ2-2; D not certain. The CDR3 is made up of 12 amino acids. CDR1 is SGHVS, CDR2 FQNEAQ, per germline. Trimming removed 5 bases at V and 10 bases at J, with 11 bases between. This CDR3 reads CASSRTIAELFF. As DNA, the CDR3 is TGTGCCAGCAGCCGTACGATCGCGGAGCTGTTTTTT.

This clonotype was seen many times. This sequence joins TRBV5-1 and TRBJ2-3, with a weak D call TRBD2 (6 bases). Germline CDR1 and CDR2: SGHRS and YFSETQ. The CDR3 has 15 amino acids. The V gene lost 1 base and the J gene lost 2 bases, with 11 bases spanning the gap. The CDR3 loop is CASSLLAGITDTQYF. CDR3 nucleotides: TGCGCCAGCAGCTTGCTGGCGGGGATCACAGATACGCAGTATTTT.

In regard to this clonotype: This CDR3 is missing its conserved last phenylalanine or tryptophan, likely due to a read error. It is unclear where the CDR3 begins or ends on the DNA, so no DNA is shown, and the CDR3 is as TCRdb lists it. The rearrangement uses TRBV7-9 and TRBJ1-1; the table assigns TRBD1, which was not confirmed against the DNA. The CDR3 is 12 amino acids in total, end residues counted. Germline CDR1 is SEHNR and CDR2 is FQNEAQ (reference sequence). This CDR3 is CANKGPSSTSGQ.

This clonotype was recorded at least ten times. The CDR3 nucleotides are TGTGCCAGCAGTTACCGGGCTAGCGGCTACGAGCAGTACTTC. As protein: CASSYRASGYEQYF. The rearrangement joins TRBV6-2 or TRBV6-3 to TRBJ2-7; 7 positions match TRBD2. The CDR3 has 14 amino acids. Germline lookup yields CDR1 MNHEY and CDR2 SVGEGT. V gave up 2 bases and J gave up 3 bases; unmatched junction bases: 4.

By its share, this clonotype is medium-sized. The chain uses TRBV7-2 and TRBJ2-3; 10 positions agree with TRBD2. The CDR3 is 16 residues long. Unmatched junction bases numbered 7, after V lost 5 bases and J lost 2 bases. In germline, CDR1 is SGHTA, CDR2 FQGNSA. The CDR3, as DNA: TGTGCCAGCAGCCGCTTAGCGGGGGGAAACACAGATACGCAGTATTTT. The encoded protein is CASSRLAGGNTDTQYF.

This clonotype showed up many times. This rearrangement joins TRBV12-3 or TRBV12-4 to TRBJ2-1, with D perhaps matching TRBD1 (5 bases). CDR3 length: 15 amino acids. V lost 2 bases and J 7 bases, leaving 15 bases between the germline ends. The CDR3 reads CASSLQGWATNEQFF. The CDR3 bases are TGTGCCAGCAGTTTACAGGGTTGGGCAACAAATGAGCAGTTCTTC.

This clonotype was observed a handful of times. The CDR3 coding sequence is TGCGCCAGCAGCTTGGTGGGGACAGGGAAAGTTATCGCAACTAATGAAAAACTGTTTTTT. Translation: CASSLVGTGKVIATNEKLFF. The V and J genes are TRBV5-1 and TRBJ1-4; 9 nucleotides line up with TRBD1. The CDR3 spans 20 residues. Germline loops: CDR1 SGHRS, CDR2 YFSETQ. Trimming took 0 bases from V and 0 from J; bases not matched to a gene: 12.

CDR3 residues: CASKNPGERNQPQHF. In nucleotides, the CDR3 is TGTGCCAGCAAAAACCCAGGGGAGAGGAATCAGCCCCAGCATTTT. The rearrangement links TRBV6-6 to TRBJ2-3, with D tentatively TRBD1 (6 bases). The J call may be in error: the DNA end matches TRBJ1-5 better. CDR1 MNHNY and CDR2 SVGAGI come from the germline V gene (reference sequence). The CDR3 covers 15 residues.

There are a few counts of this clonotype. This chain links TRBV2 with TRBJ2-5; TRBD1 is a possible D gene (6 bases). The CDR3 totals 14 residues. Germline loops: CDR1 SNHLY, CDR2 FYNNEI. V was shortened by 4 bases and J by 5 bases, with 14 bases between the two germline ends. As DNA, the CDR3 is TGTGCCAGCAGTGTAAGAACAGGGCGCGAGACCCAGTACTTC. Its protein is CASSVRTGRETQYF.

As to this clonotype: No conserved phenylalanine or tryptophan ends this CDR3, so it is likely a read error. No DNA is shown, since the ends of the CDR3 on it are uncertain; the CDR3 is the one TCRdb lists. CDR3 in amino acids: CASSYSSRRDNEQFFGP. V usage is TRBV6-6 and J usage is TRBJ2-3; the table's D call TRBD2 went unverified against the DNA. In germline, CDR1 is MNHNY, CDR2 SVGAGI (reference sequence). The CDR3 spans 17 residues, counting both ends.

This clonotype was counted only a few times. The chain links TRBV11-2 to TRBJ2-5, with 9 bases lining up with TRBD1. The J call is doubtful: the DNA matches TRBJ2-7 better. CDR3 size: 14 residues. Germline V gives CDR1 SGHAT, CDR2 FQNNGV. The chain's CDR3 is CASSSGTGSYEQYF. The CDR3, as DNA: TGTGCCAGCAGCTCCGGGACAGGGAGCTACGAGCAGTACTTC.

This chain uses TRBV7-6 with TRBJ2-3; 7 bases are shared with TRBD1. Judging by the DNA end, TRBJ2-5 fits better; the J call may be wrong. Germline V lookup: CDR1 SGHVS, CDR2 FNYEAQ. This CDR3 spans 14 amino acids. CDR3 region: CASSLGQGVEAQYF. The DNA for the CDR3 is TGTGCCAGCAGCCTGGGCCAGGGGGTGGAGGCCCAGTACTTC.

By share, this clonotype ranks as large. The rearrangement links TRBV6-1 to TRBJ2-1; 7 bases agree with TRBD1. The CDR3 runs 14 residues. Germline lookup yields CDR1 MNHNS and CDR2 SASEGT. V shed 8 bases and J 0 bases; nucleotides not matched to a gene: 4. CDR3 residues: CASSTGSSYNEQFF. In nucleotides, the CDR3 is TGTGCCAGCTCGACAGGGAGCTCCTACAATGAGCAGTTCTTC.

The chain couples TRBV24-1 to TRBJ2-5; tentative D call: TRBD1 (5 bases). CDR3 size: 15 residues. V was cut by 0 bases and J by 0 bases, with 7 bases left in between. Per germline, CDR1 KGHDR and CDR2 SFDVKD. This chain's CDR3 is CATSDLSRDQETQYF. The CDR3 region has the DNA TGTGCCACCAGTGATTTGTCCAGGGACCAAGAGACCCAGTACTTC.

The chain carries TRBV7-3 and TRBJ2-7, with 7 bases aligning to TRBD2. The CDR3 length is 15 residues. Germline V CDR1 and CDR2: SGHTA, FQGTGA. J gave up 5 bases and V 5 bases, and 12 bases lay outside the gene matches. The chain's CDR3 is CASSPRGREYDEQYF. The CDR3 coding sequence is TGTGCCAGCAGCCCGCGTGGGCGGGAGTATGACGAGCAGTACTTC.

This clonotype was seen a few times. The rearrangement joins TRBV11-2 to TRBJ2-2; a weak D match, TRBD1 (5 bases). The ends were cut back, 5 bases at V and 3 bases at J, with 10 bases in the middle. Germline CDR1 and CDR2: SGHAT and FQNNGV. The length of the CDR3 is 14 residues. The CDR3 nucleotides are TGTGCCAGCAGCGTGCAGGGTTACACCGGGGAGCTGTTTTTT. This translates into CASSVQGYTGELFF. Variable domain in full (rest from reference TRBV11-2 and TRBJ2-2): EAGVAQSPRYKIIEKRQSVAFWCNPISGHATLYWYQQILGQGPKLLIQFQNNGVVDDSQLPKDRFSAERLKGVDSTLKIQPAKLEDSAVYLCASSVQGYTGELFFGEGSRLTVL.

This rearrangement joins TRBV7-2 to TRBJ2-3; D is unresolved. The J call may be faulty, since TRBJ1-2 better matches the DNA end. Germline V gene sequence: CDR1 SGHTA, CDR2 FQGNSA. The CDR3 is 16 residues long. CDR3 bases: TGTGCCAGCAGCTTATCAGAGGGCGCCGGTAGCTATGGCTACACCTTC. It encodes CASSLSEGAGSYGYTF.

Notes on this clonotype: The conserved phenylalanine or tryptophan is not found at the CDR3 terminus, so this likely reflects a read error. It is unclear where the CDR3 begins or ends on the DNA, so no DNA is shown, and the CDR3 is as TCRdb lists it. The V gene is TRBV28, the J gene TRBJ2-6. Germline CDR1 and CDR2: MDHEN and SYDVKM. The CDR3 spans 8 residues, counting both ends. The CDR3 is CASRKLGG.

This clonotype came up many times. The chain is built from TRBV2 and TRBJ2-5, with D possibly matching TRBD1 (6 bases). The CDR3 is 12 amino acids. Germline CDR1 reads SNHLY; CDR2 reads FYNNEI. V was cut by 10 bases and J by 0 bases, with 9 bases left in between. CDR3 amino acids: CATGQNQETQYF. The CDR3 DNA reads as TGTGCCACCGGACAGAACCAAGAGACCCAGTACTTC.

The chain employs TRBV11-2 and TRBJ2-5; possibly TRBD1 or TRBD2 for D (5 bases each). Germline CDR1 and CDR2: SGHAT and FQNNGV. V dropped 5 bases and J dropped 2 bases, with 9 bases sitting between them. The CDR3 length is 13 residues. This chain's CDR3 is CASSHGGQETQYF. For the CDR3, the DNA is TGTGCCAGCAGCCATGGGGGACAAGAGACCCAGTACTTC.

The chain is built from TRBV7-9 and TRBJ2-5; D not resolved. From germline, CDR1 is SEHNR and CDR2 FQNEAQ (reference sequence). Trimming cost V 3 bases and J 2 bases, with 10 bases left between them. The CDR3 contains 14 residues. The CDR3 DNA reads as TGTGCCAGCAGCTTGGATAGAAGACAAGAGACCCAGTACTTC. Its translation: CASSLDRRQETQYF.

This clonotype has at least ten counts. CDR3 nucleotides: TGCGCCAGCAGCCCATATCAGGGGGAAGAGACCCAGTACTTC. As protein: CASSPYQGEETQYF. J is TRBJ2-5 and V is TRBV5-1, with TRBD1 matching 7 bases. The germline V gene has CDR1 SGHRS and CDR2 YFSETQ. This CDR3 is built from 14 residues. V shed 4 bases, J shed 3 bases, and the junction held 6 bases outside the gene matches. The whole variable domain, remainder taken from reference TRBV5-1 and TRBJ2-5, is KAGVTQTPRYLIKTRGQQVTLSCSPISGHRSVSWYQQTPGQGLQFLFEYFSETQRNKGNFPGRFSGRQFSNSRSEMNVSTLELGDSALYLCASSPYQGEETQYFGPGTRLLVL.

This clonotype showed up many times. This chain uses TRBV5-1 with TRBJ1-1; tentative D call: TRBD1 (5 bases). CDR1 is SGHRS, CDR2 YFSETQ, per germline. V was clipped by 1 base and J by 5 bases, with 12 bases between them. This CDR3 spans 14 amino acids. The CDR3 DNA reads TGCGCCAGCAGCTTGTGGCGGGGGGGGACTGAAGCTTTCTTT. Its protein product is CASSLWRGGTEAFF. Drawing the rest from reference TRBV5-1 and TRBJ1-1, the complete variable domain is KAGVTQTPRYLIKTRGQQVTLSCSPISGHRSVSWYQQTPGQGLQFLFEYFSETQRNKGNFPGRFSGRQFSNSRSEMNVSTLELGDSALYLCASSLWRGGTEAFFGQGTRLTVV.